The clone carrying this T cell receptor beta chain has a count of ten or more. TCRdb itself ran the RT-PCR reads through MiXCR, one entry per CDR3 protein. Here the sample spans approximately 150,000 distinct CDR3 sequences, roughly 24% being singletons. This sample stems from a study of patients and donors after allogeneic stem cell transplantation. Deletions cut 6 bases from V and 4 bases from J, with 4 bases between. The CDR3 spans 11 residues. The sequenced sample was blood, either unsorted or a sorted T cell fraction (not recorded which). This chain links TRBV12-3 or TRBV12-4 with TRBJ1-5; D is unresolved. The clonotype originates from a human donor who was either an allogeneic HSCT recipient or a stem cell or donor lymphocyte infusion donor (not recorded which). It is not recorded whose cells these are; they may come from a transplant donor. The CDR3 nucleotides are TGTGCCAGCAGCTCTAATCAGCCCCAGCATTTT. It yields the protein CASSSNQPQHF.